This T cell receptor (beta chain) stems from a study of T cell responses to AZD1222 COVID-19 vaccine (dated by TCRdb to the early 2020s). Regarding the research as a whole: TCR sequencing covered 230 or so trial participants: 200 to 220 given two doses of AZD1222 and around 25 given two doses of MenACWY control vaccine. Trial participants were enrolled by age into 18-55, 56-69 and 70-plus year subgroups, with roughly 150, 30 and 60 TCR-sequenced participants respectively.

CDR1 and CDR2, per the germline V gene (reference sequence), are SEHNR and FQNEAQ. Unmatched junction bases come to 5, with V trimmed by 2 bases and J by 1 base. The CDR3 sequence holds 15 residues, the cysteine and phenylalanine included. Only the CDR3 DNA is retained, 45 bases long and in frame from the first base. The sample's time point, from its label and the paper: baseline before first vaccination. This specimen's treatment or condition label, per the study, means: meningococcal conjugate vaccine given as trial control. Samples from vaccinated people were obtained from the UK trials COV001 and COV002, which included a single-blind randomized controlled phase 2/3 trial of AZD1222 (ChAdOx1 nCoV-19) in healthy adults. For TCRbeta chain sequencing, PBMC samples from trial participants were taken at day 0 and at day 28 after the second dose. Concerning this clone itself: What antigen it recognizes has not been identified. No much larger clone exists at a distance of one base, and base qualities are not known.

The CDR3 regions of human TCRbeta chains were analyzed by immunosequencing. The paper's data handling went like this. Repertoire TCRs were checked for matches against a reference library of SARS-CoV-2-specific TCRs that had been generated using the MIRA antigen-specificity platform. Breadth was defined as the fraction of unique TCRs that were SARS-CoV-2-associated, and depth was defined as the fraction of total T cells that were SARS-CoV-2-associated. Using the MIRA data, each spike-specific TCR was assigned both to the spike region to which the TCR was reactive and to a CD4 or CD8 class. Log10-transformed breadth and depth values were compared by one-way ANOVA with Sidak's multiple comparisons tests. TCRdb's version of the immuneACCESS table is confined to in-frame rearrangements and falls short of the full clone set. An unresolved V gene accounts for under half of the shortfall where checked; the remainder is of unknown origin. V and J calls and clone size follow that table, whereas D and trimming were derived from the DNA. The sample data list about 140,000 clones, and approximately 93% of these were observed just once. The leading ten clones occupy less than 1% of the sample.

The research as a whole found: Conclusions about previously exposed vaccinees were limited because only six AZD1222 recipients were SARS-CoV-2 seropositive at baseline. Vaccine-associated CD4 TCRs spanned the whole spike protein, with dominant responses in regions 160-218 and 743-854. A significant rise in spike-specific TCR breadth and depth was observed after two AZD1222 doses relative to day 0 and relative to MenACWY recipients. Because no day 14 peak-response samples were available, the repertoires could be characterized only after the peak T cell response. In the small 56-69-year group, the increase in depth fell short of significance, most likely because of low power. Reportedly, close to half of the unique spike-specific TCRs recognized epitopes lying outside the regions that are mutated in the B.1.351 and B.1.1.7 variants. Most participants were white British and females outnumbered males, and the authors suggested that clonal diversity may have been underestimated.

Recombination joined TRBV7-9 with TRBJ2-7, and 7 junctional nucleotides match TRBD1. The sequences come from peripheral blood, collected on day 0 of MenACWY control vaccination. The receptor was isolated from an adult in good health. The CDR3 sequence is CASSLTAGGSYEQYF. The DNA reads TGTGCCAGCAGCTTAACCGCAGGGGGTTCCTACGAGCAGTACTTC.